Below, 21 T cell receptor beta chains from the same sample are listed, as sequenced in a study of cytomegalovirus exposure and HLA in healthy donors. PCR amplification relied on 60 Vbeta primers (plus 13 Jbeta primers). Assay: immunoSEQ multiplex PCR; the TCRdb copy retains only in-frame clones and omits some. Of over 150,000 clones in the sample, 65% to 85% are singletons; the top ten hold approximately 2.8%. The sequenced sample was PBMCs. Source of these receptors: a man younger than 30 in good health and CMV-seronegative.

This clone came up once. Sequence at one end of the junction differs from germline and may be a read error. The rearrangement links TRBV29-1 to TRBJ2-5, with D maybe TRBD2 (5 bases). This CDR3 has 13 amino acids. CDR1 and CDR2 (germline): SQVTM, ANQGSEA. Here the CDR3 reads CSVEDGGEGTQYF. The CDR3 DNA reads as TGCAGCGTCGAAGACGGAGGTGAAGGGACCCAGTACTTC.

This chain links TRBV6-1 with TRBJ1-3; no firm D call. CDR1 and CDR2 from the germline V gene are MNHNS and SASEGT. This CDR3 has 18 residues. V was shortened by 2 bases and J by 1 base, with 18 bases between the two germline ends. The CDR3: CASSEYWFREASGNTIYF. The CDR3 DNA reads TGTGCCAGCAGTGAATATTGGTTTCGGGAGGCGTCTGGAAACACCATATATTTT.

V gene TRBV14 combines with J gene TRBJ2-1, with 8 nucleotides matching TRBD2. V trimming: 2 bases; J trimming: 5 bases; junction bases outside the gene matches: 5. The CDR3 loop spans 15 amino acids. The germline V gene has CDR1 SGHDN and CDR2 FVKESK. Here the CDR3 reads CASSQTLAANNEQFF. As DNA, the CDR3 is TGTGCCAGCAGCCAAACACTAGCGGCCAACAATGAGCAGTTCTTC.

The V call is TRBV28, the J call TRBJ2-5, with D tentatively TRBD1 (5 bases). CDR1 is MDHEN and CDR2 is SYDVKM in the germline V gene. The V and J ends lost 2 bases and 2 bases respectively, with 12 bases between them. The CDR3 has 15 residues. The CDR3 DNA sequence: TGTGCCAGCAGTTTAATAGGGGCTACTCAAGAGACCCAGTACTTC. Its translation is CASSLIGATQETQYF.

V is TRBV14 and J is TRBJ2-7; tentatively, D is TRBD2 (5 bases). The V and J ends lost 2 bases and 0 bases respectively, with 8 bases between them. This CDR3 is 14 amino acids long. Germline CDR1 is SGHDN and CDR2 is FVKESK. The CDR3 region has the DNA TGTGCCAGCAGCCAACGGGGTCACTCCTACGAGCAGTACTTC. It is translated as CASSQRGHSYEQYF.

This clone occurred a few times. This chain uses TRBV6-1 with TRBJ2-7; TRBD1 agrees at 11 bases. Per the germline V gene, CDR1 is MNHNS and CDR2 is SASEGT. The CDR3 consists of 15 residues. Trimming took 7 bases from V and 3 from J; bases not matched to a gene: 8. The chain's CDR3 is CASTLAGTGGYEQYF. The CDR3 DNA reads TGTGCCAGCACCTTAGCCGGGACAGGGGGCTACGAGCAGTACTTC.

A few counts support this clone. The chain joins TRBV7-9 to TRBJ2-7; D may be TRBD2 (6 bases). The CDR3 runs 13 residues. Germline lookup yields CDR1 SEHNR and CDR2 FQNEAQ (reference sequence). With 5 bases removed from V and 3 bases from J, the gap between germline ends came to 11 bases. For the CDR3, the DNA is TGTGCCAGCAGCCCGGGGACTCTCTACGAGCAGTACGTC. Translation gives CASSPGTLYEQYV.

The chain combines TRBV4-1 with TRBJ2-2; TRBD1 matches at 9 bases. This CDR3 region has 16 residues. Per germline, CDR1 MGHRA and CDR2 YSYEKL. V lost 4 bases, J lost 7 bases, and 10 bases stayed unmatched. As DNA, the CDR3 is TGCGCCAGCAGCCCTGGGACAGGGATCTCTATCGGGGAGCTGTTTTTT. Translation gives CASSPGTGISIGELFF.

In this sample, this clone turned up once. The chain links TRBV5-4 to TRBJ1-2, with D possibly matching TRBD1 (6 bases). The V end was cut by 3 bases, the J end by 4 bases, with 13 bases between. Germline lookup yields CDR1 SGHNT and CDR2 YYREEE (reference sequence). This CDR3 has 14 amino acids. In DNA form, the CDR3 reads TGTGCCAGCAGCTCCCTCGGACAGCTCTATGGCTACACCTTC. Amino acid sequence: CASSSLGQLYGYTF.

A word on this clone: Its ends do not fully match the called genes, so a read error is possible. Other nucleotide sequences in the sample specify the same CDR3. The chain recombines TRBV7-8 with TRBJ1-1; D is uncertain. Germline assignment: CDR1 SGHVS and CDR2 FQNEAQ. CDR3 length: 11 residues. The CDR3 region has the DNA TGTGCCAGTAGCTGGAGCACTGAAGCTTTCTTT. This codes for CASSWSTEAFF. Full variable domain (remainder filled in from reference TRBV7-8 and TRBJ1-1): GAGVSQSPRYKVAKRGQDVALRCDPISGHVSLFWYQQALGQGPEFLTYFQNEAQLDKSGLPSDRFFAERPEGSVSTLKIQRTQQEDSAVYLCASSWSTEAFFGQGTRLTVV.

The V gene is TRBV5-1, the J gene TRBJ2-3; TRBD2 aligns across 15 bases. CDR1 and CDR2 from the germline V gene are SGHRS and YFSETQ. The V gene end was trimmed by 1 base and the J gene end by 5 bases; junction bases not matched to a gene: 2. CDR3 length equals 16 residues. The CDR3 reads CASSLQGLAGGDTQYF. CDR3 bases: TGCGCCAGCAGCTTGCAGGGACTAGCGGGGGGAGATACGCAGTATTTT.

This clone was counted between two and nine times. Written as DNA, the CDR3 is TGTGCCAGCAGGCTGGAGCCGGGGTCCGCCGGGGAGCTGTTTTTT. It specifies CASRLEPGSAGELFF. The chain combines TRBV7-7 with TRBJ2-2, with a tentative D call TRBD2 (5 bases). The CDR3 covers 15 residues. Germline assignment: CDR1 SSHAT and CDR2 FNYEAQ (reference sequence). The V and J ends lost 6 bases and 6 bases respectively, with 17 bases between them.

This chain connects TRBV7-8 to TRBJ2-3; 12 nucleotides agree with TRBD2. The V gene end was trimmed by 4 bases and the J gene end by 2 bases; junction bases not matched to a gene: 22. The germline V gene encodes CDR1 SGHVS and CDR2 FQNEAQ. CDR3 length: 22 residues. The CDR3 DNA sequence: TGTGCCAGCAGCTGCCGAGGGTGCCTAGCGGGGGGGGTGGAGGACTTCACAGATACGCAGTATTTT. Its translation: CASSCRGCLAGGVEDFTDTQYF. Variable domain in full (rest from reference TRBV7-8 and TRBJ2-3): GAGVSQSPRYKVAKRGQDVALRCDPISGHVSLFWYQQALGQGPEFLTYFQNEAQLDKSGLPSDRFFAERPEGSVSTLKIQRTQQEDSAVYLCASSCRGCLAGGVEDFTDTQYFGPGTRLTVL.

This clone was found a few times. The gene calls are TRBV5-1 and TRBJ2-7, with 12 bases that match TRBD1. The CDR3 is 15 amino acids. The V and J ends lost 3 bases and 2 bases, in that order; junction bases with no gene match: 3. Per germline, CDR1 SGHRS and CDR2 YFSETQ. CDR3 nucleotide sequence: TGCGCCAGCAGCTACGGGACAGGGGGCCCCTACGAGCAGTACTTC. Protein product: CASSYGTGGPYEQYF.

This chain uses TRBV11-2 with TRBJ2-3; D unresolved. Trimming shortened V by 4 bases and J by 2 bases, and 7 bases separated the two germline ends. CDR1 is SGHAT and CDR2 is FQNNGV in the germline V gene. The CDR3 loop spans 13 amino acids. This chain's CDR3 is CASSSRATDTQYF. Here the CDR3 DNA reads TGTGCCAGCAGCTCTAGAGCCACAGATACGCAGTATTTT.

The chain carries TRBV7-9 and TRBJ2-7; 9 bases are a match to TRBD1. CDR1 is SEHNR, CDR2 FQNEAQ, per germline (reference sequence). Trimming at V came to 5 bases and at J to 5 bases, leaving 10 bases not matched to a gene. This CDR3 has 15 amino acids. This CDR3 is CASSAGTGRQHEQYF. The CDR3 DNA reads TGTGCCAGCAGCGCTGGGACAGGGCGTCAACACGAGCAGTACTTC.

J is TRBJ1-1 and V is TRBV7-3; 11 bases are shared with TRBD1. The CDR3 extends over 16 amino acids. Germline values: CDR1 SGHTA, CDR2 FQGTGA. Trimming at V came to 4 bases and at J to 3 bases, leaving 7 bases not matched to a gene. CDR3 amino acids: CASSSGTGGRDTEAFF. The CDR3 DNA sequence: TGTGCCAGCAGCTCCGGGACAGGGGGTCGGGACACTGAAGCTTTCTTT.

This chain connects TRBV19 to TRBJ1-1; 7 bases are shared with TRBD1. V dropped 7 bases and J dropped 5; count of bases not matched to a gene: 16. The CDR3 totals 16 residues. Germline CDR1 is LNHDA and CDR2 is SQIVND (reference sequence). CDR3 in amino acids: CASTEGADSPGTEAFF. As DNA, the CDR3 is TGTGCCAGTACCGAGGGGGCGGACTCCCCGGGGACTGAAGCTTTCTTT.

This chain links TRBV5-1 with TRBJ1-5, with 7 bases identical to TRBD1. CDR3 size: 16 residues. Germline V gene lookup returns CDR1 SGHRS and CDR2 YFSETQ. V shed 0 bases and J 5 bases; nucleotides not matched to a gene: 8. The CDR3 sequence is CASSLGLQGWDQPQHF. In DNA form, the CDR3 reads TGCGCCAGCAGCTTGGGATTACAGGGGTGGGATCAGCCCCAGCATTTT.

This chain connects TRBV29-1 to TRBJ1-4; the D gene is possibly TRBD1 (6 bases). The CDR3 runs 13 residues. Trimming shortened V by 4 bases and J by 4 bases, and 10 bases separated the two germline ends. CDR1 and CDR2 (germline): SQVTM, ANQGSEA. The CDR3 sequence: CSVVTRGNEKLFF. Here the CDR3 DNA reads TGCAGCGTTGTTACCAGGGGTAATGAAAAACTGTTTTTT.

The chain carries TRBV11-2 and TRBJ1-5, with TRBD1 identical over 8 bases. Germline lookup yields CDR1 SGHAT and CDR2 FQNNGV. The trim removed 6 bases at V and 2 bases at J, leaving 0 bases unmatched. This CDR3 contains 13 residues. CDR3 in amino acids: CASRGQGNQPQHF. The DNA for the CDR3 is TGTGCCAGCAGGGGACAGGGCAATCAGCCCCAGCATTTT.